Below are 11 T cell receptor beta chains sequenced from a single sample in a study of vaccination and CD4 T cells after COVID-19. Oncomine TCR Beta short-read sequencing was applied to DNA from cultured CD4+ T cells. Via MiXCR, TCRdb re-called the PCR reads, giving one row per CDR3 protein. Among roughly 12,000 distinct CDR3 sequences listed, 50% to 55% were seen once. Treatment meaning: roughly 10-day PBMC culture with coronavirus spike peptide pools or control peptides (ViraFEST assay). Their cognate antigens are unknown. The material sequenced was CD4+ T cells from blood, cultured in vitro. All receptors come from a human donor who had recovered from COVID-19.

The chain combines TRBV27 with TRBJ2-2; maybe TRBD2 (5 bases). Germline V CDR1 and CDR2: MNHEY, SMNVEV (reference sequence). Trimming removed 4 bases at V and 0 bases at J, with 9 bases between. There are 15 residues in the CDR3. For the CDR3, the DNA is TGTGCCAGCAGTTCCCGGGGAGCGAACACCGGGGAGCTGTTTTTT. It is translated as CASSSRGANTGELFF.

The chain recombines TRBV7-2 with TRBJ2-3; D is unclear. In germline, CDR1 is SGHTA, CDR2 FQGNSA. The V end lost 2 bases, the J end lost 0 bases, and 6 bases lay between the germline ends. The length of the CDR3 is 14 residues. The CDR3 sequence: CASSLSPSTDTQYF. The CDR3 DNA reads as TGTGCCAGCAGCTTATCCCCTAGCACAGATACGCAGTATTTT. Looking up the rest from reference TRBV7-2 and TRBJ2-3 gives the full variable domain: GAGVSQSPSNKVTEKGKDVELRCDPISGHTALYWYRQSLGQGLEFLIYFQGNSAPDKSGLPSDRFSAERTGGSVSTLTIQRTQQEDSAVYLCASSLSPSTDTQYFGPGTRLTVL.

V is TRBV18 and J is TRBJ2-1, with D maybe TRBD2 (6 bases). The CDR3 covers 16 residues. The V end lost 2 bases, the J end lost 6 bases, and 17 bases lay between the germline ends. Germline V gene lookup returns CDR1 KGHSH and CDR2 LQKENI. The CDR3 loop reads CASSPRLLAAANEQFF. CDR3 bases: TGTGCCAGCTCACCAAGATTACTAGCTGCAGCCAATGAGCAGTTCTTC.

This clonotype was seen a handful of times. In DNA, the CDR3 is TGCGCCAGCAGCCAAGATCTGGGGACAGGGGTAGGCTACACCTTC. Translation: CASSQDLGTGVGYTF. The rearrangement links TRBV4-3 to TRBJ1-2, with 10 positions matching TRBD1. This CDR3 spans 15 amino acids. With V trimmed by 0 bases and J by 8 bases, 6 bases remained unmatched. CDR1 is LGHNA and CDR2 is YSLEER in the germline V gene.

A single count supports this clonotype. The chain is built from TRBV2 and TRBJ1-3, with no clear D. Germline V gene lookup returns CDR1 SNHLY and CDR2 FYNNEI. This CDR3 is 13 amino acids long. Between the trimmed V and J ends, which lost 4 bases and 7 bases, there was a span of 11 bases. The CDR3: CASSGSRSNTIYF. The CDR3 DNA follows: TGTGCCAGCAGTGGAAGCAGGTCGAACACCATATATTTT.

The genes are TRBV20-1 and TRBJ2-7; 11 positions match TRBD2. V shed 3 bases, J shed 4 bases, and the junction held 2 bases outside the gene matches. From germline, CDR1 is DFQATT and CDR2 SNEGSKA (reference sequence). The CDR3 consists of 13 residues. The CDR3 DNA reads TGCAGTGCTAGCCGACTAGCGGGATACGAGCAGTACTTC. Its protein product is CSASRLAGYEQYF.

The J gene is TRBJ1-5, the V gene TRBV7-8; TRBD1 agrees at 7 bases. The CDR3 extends over 14 amino acids. Germline-derived CDR1 and CDR2 are SGHVS and FQNEAQ. With V trimmed by 5 bases and J by 3 bases, 4 bases remained unmatched. Here the CDR3 DNA reads TGTGCCAGCAGCGTGCAGGGGGTCAATCAGCCCCAGCATTTT. It specifies CASSVQGVNQPQHF.

The rearrangement joins TRBV7-9 to TRBJ2-7; D uncertain. Germline CDR1 is SEHNR and CDR2 is FQNEAQ (reference sequence). The CDR3 is made up of 11 amino acids. Trimming removed 4 bases from V and 6 bases from J, with 7 bases in between. The CDR3 loop is CASSSISEQYF. The CDR3 nucleotides are TGTGCCAGCAGCTCCATAAGCGAGCAGTACTTC.

The chain links TRBV29-1 to TRBJ1-3; 7 bases fit TRBD1. Germline CDR1 and CDR2: SQVTM and ANQGSEA. The CDR3 is made up of 13 amino acids. V trimming: 7 bases; J trimming: 3 bases; junction bases outside the gene matches: 6. The CDR3 here is CSARTGDGNTIYF. The CDR3 DNA follows: TGCAGCGCCCGGACAGGCGATGGAAACACCATATATTTT.

With regard to this clonotype: The junction differs from germline at one of its ends, possibly a read error. The chain employs TRBV7-9 and TRBJ2-3, with 11 bases lining up with TRBD2. The CDR3 runs to 13 residues. Per germline, CDR1 SEHNR and CDR2 FQNEAQ (reference sequence). Here the CDR3 DNA reads TGTGCCAGCAGCTTAGCCGAGGGACTAGCGGACGTCTTT. Protein sequence: CASSLAEGLADVF. The full variable domain, rest sourced from reference TRBV7-9 and TRBJ2-3, is DTGVSQNPRHKITKRGQNVTFRCDPISEHNRLYWYRQTLGQGPEFLTYFQNEAQLEKSRLLSDRFSAERPKGSFSTLEIQRTEQGDSAMYLCASSLAEGLADVFGPGTRLTVL.

In this sample, this clonotype turned up a few times. The rearrangement links TRBV20-1 to TRBJ2-1, with a possible D match to TRBD1 (6 bases). CDR1 is DFQATT, CDR2 SNEGSKA, per germline (reference sequence). CDR3 length: 12 residues. With 3 bases removed from V and 9 bases from J, the gap between germline ends came to 12 bases. CDR3 sequence (DNA): TGCAGTGCTAGCGGCAGGGGTAGTGAGCAGTTCTTC. Amino acids: CSASGRGSEQFF.